This TCR beta chain was retrieved from a study of cytomegalovirus exposure and HLA in healthy donors. Findings of the study overall: Later analysis suggested most CMV-associated TCR beta chains were HLA-restricted.

It was with 60 Vbeta and 13 Jbeta primers that the PCR ran. Profiled with immunoSEQ multiplex PCR; TCRdb holds only in-frame clones, not every one. The table records approximately 150,000 clones, approximately 79% of them present only once. Comments on this clone: Its cognate antigen is unknown.

The sample taken for sequencing was PBMCs. The source of this sequence is a man in his forties in good health and CMV-seropositive.

Here the CDR3 reads CASSLGTENEQFF. CDR3 DNA: TGTGCCAGCAGCTTAGGGACAGAAAATGAGCAGTTCTTC. V and J are TRBV7-3 and TRBJ2-1; 7 bases match TRBD1. Germline V gene data show CDR1 as SGHTA and CDR2 as FQGTGA. J lost 7 bases, V lost 2 bases, and 2 bases had no gene match. This CDR3 is 13 amino acids long.